This is a list of T cell receptor beta chains from one sample in a study of blood T cell repertoires in COVID-19. Only in-frame clones appear in the TCRdb table, and some are missing; sequencing was by immunoSEQ multiplex PCR. The table lists 150,000 to 200,000 clones, around 72% of them singletons, with about 3% in the top ten. Material for sequencing was peripheral blood. The receptors originated from a woman older than 75 with acute or convalescent COVID-19. Both conserved end residues are part of each CDR3. A D gene is named only where the DNA matches it firmly. Size values are once, few and many counts, or a class for expanded clones, and some rows have none.

j_call	v_call	d_call	clone_size	cdr3_nt	cdr3_aa
TRBJ2-1	TRBV10-1	.	once	TGCGCCAGCAGTGGCGGCGGGTTCTCCTACAATGAGCAGTTCTTC	CASSGGGFSYNEQFF
TRBJ2-7	TRBV19	TRBD1	.	TGTGCCAGTAGTACCGGACAGGGTTTGGGGAAATACGAGCAGTACTTC	CASSTGQGLGKYEQYF
TRBJ2-1	TRBV7-8	TRBD2	many	TGTGCCAGCAGCTCGCCCGGGACTAGCGGGAGGGGTGAGCAGTTCTTC	CASSSPGTSGRGEQFF
TRBJ2-5	TRBV28	TRBD2	.	TGTGCCAGCAGTCCAGGACTAGCGGGAGGATCGGAGACCCAGTACTTC	CASSPGLAGGSETQYF
TRBJ2-7	TRBV7-2	.	.	TGTGCCAGCAGCTTAAGTGTTCCGGGTTACGAGCAGTACTTC	CASSLSVPGYEQYF
TRBJ2-5	TRBV19	TRBD2	once	TGTGCCAGTAGTACCGGGACTAGAGGAGAGACCCAGTACTTC	CASSTGTRGETQYF
TRBJ2-5	TRBV15	.	.	TGTGCCACCAGCAGATCTGAGGAGACCCAGTACTTC	CATSRSEETQYF
TRBJ1-1	TRBV9	TRBD1	.	TGTGCCAGCGACGGACAGGTCACTGAAGCTTTCTTT	CASDGQVTEAFF
TRBJ1-3	TRBV18	.	.	TGTGCCAGCTCACCCTTTCAGCGAGGGTCCTCTGGAAACACCATATATTTT	CASSPFQRGSSGNTIYF
TRBJ1-5	TRBV23-1	.	.	TGCGCCAGCAGTCAATGGGTCCCTCGAGGTCAGCCCCAGCATTTT	CASSQWVPRGQPQHF
TRBJ1-1	TRBV28	TRBD1	once	TGTGCCACCTTTCTCGGGACAGCAACTGAAGCTTTCTTT	CATFLGTATEAFF
TRBJ2-2	TRBV27	TRBD2	.	TGTGCCAGCAGTCGAAGCGGGACCTACACCGGGGAGCTGTTTTTT	CASSRSGTYTGELFF
TRBJ1-1	TRBV9	TRBD1	.	TGTGCCAGCAGCGTAGGTGGGACAGGGCTTAGCACTGAAGCTTTCTTT	CASSVGGTGLSTEAFF
TRBJ2-1	TRBV28	TRBD1	.	TGTGCCAGCAGCCTCATGGGGACAGGGTATAATGAGCAGTTCTTC	CASSLMGTGYNEQFF
TRBJ2-2	TRBV9	.	.	TGTGCCAGCAGCACGAGGGTAGTGAACACCGGGGAGCTGTTTTTT	CASSTRVVNTGELFF
TRBJ1-3	TRBV28	.	once	TGTGCCAGCAGTTTCTCTACGAGCTCTGGAAACACCATATATTTT	CASSFSTSSGNTIYF
TRBJ1-4	TRBV7-9	.	.	TGTGCCAGCAGCTTAAGACAGACGAATGAAAAACTGTTTTTT	CASSLRQTNEKLFF
TRBJ1-3	TRBV25-1	.	.	TGTGCCAGCAGTGGCATTACAGTTACCTCTGGAAACACCATATATTTT	CASSGITVTSGNTIYF
TRBJ1-2	TRBV28	.	.	TGTGCCAGCAGTTTTAATATCTATGGCTACACCTTC	CASSFNIYGYTF
TRBJ2-7	TRBV4-2	.	.	TGTGCCAGCAGCCAAGTGGTCTCTTACAGCTCCTACGAGCAGTACTTC	CASSQVVSYSSYEQYF
TRBJ1-6	TRBV4-2	.	.	TGTGCCAGCAGCCAAGATCTAGTTTCTAATTCACCCCTCCACTTT	CASSQDLVSNSPLHF
TRBJ1-1	TRBV28	.	.	TGTGCCAGCAGACTAATACAGGAGAACACTGAAGCTTTCTTT	CASRLIQENTEAFF
TRBJ2-3	TRBV6-5	.	.	TGTGCCAGCAGTTACGGAGGGAGCGGGGATACGCAGTATTTT	CASSYGGSGDTQYF
TRBJ1-4	TRBV6-2/TRBV6-3	.	few	TGTGCCAGCAGTGACCGACGGGATAATGAAAAACTGTTTTTT	CASSDRRDNEKLFF
TRBJ1-1	TRBV6-4	.	.	TGTGCCAGCTCCAGGGGCGTGAACACTGAAGCTTTCTTT	CASSRGVNTEAFF
TRBJ2-7	TRBV5-8	TRBD2	.	TGTGCCAGCAGTTTCGTGACTAGCGGAACCTACGAGCAGTACTTC	CASSFVTSGTYEQYF
TRBJ2-7	TRBV6-5	.	.	TGTGCCAGCAGTCCGCTGAGTTCCTACGAGCAGTACTTC	CASSPLSSYEQYF
TRBJ1-4	TRBV7-2	.	.	TGTGCCAGCAGCTTAAAAGGGGCTGAAGGAAAACTGTTTTTT	CASSLKGAEGKLFF
TRBJ2-1	TRBV28	.	.	TGTGCCAGCACCCGCCCCCTACCCCTCTCCTACAATGAGCAGTTCTTC	CASTRPLPLSYNEQFF
TRBJ1-6	TRBV9	TRBD1	.	TGTGCCAGCAGCGCCAGCCGGGACAGTAATTCACCCCTCCACTTT	CASSASRDSNSPLHF
TRBJ2-2	TRBV29-1	.	.	TGCAGCGTTGACAGGGCGGACACCGGGGAGCTGTTTTTT	CSVDRADTGELFF
TRBJ2-7	TRBV19	TRBD2	.	TGTGCCAGTAGCTGGGGGGGGAACTACGAGCAGTACTTC	CASSWGGNYEQYF
TRBJ2-3	TRBV5-1	TRBD2	.	TGCGCCAGCAGATTAGCGGGAGGAGGTAACACAGATACGCAGTATTTT	CASRLAGGGNTDTQYF
TRBJ2-3	TRBV5-1	TRBD1	few	TGCGCCAGCTTAGCCGAGGTTGGGACAGGGGCAGATACGCAGTATTTT	CASLAEVGTGADTQYF
TRBJ2-7	TRBV7-2	.	.	TGTGCCAGCAGCTTAAGTAACAGGGTTGCCTACGAGCAGTACTTC	CASSLSNRVAYEQYF
TRBJ2-1	TRBV30	.	.	TGTGCCTGGAGATTTGGCGGGCGCTACAATGAGCAGTTCTTC	CAWRFGGRYNEQFF
TRBJ2-7	TRBV28	TRBD2	.	TGTGCCAGCAGTACAGCCGGGACTAGTTCCTACGAGCAGTACTTC	CASSTAGTSSYEQYF
TRBJ1-4	TRBV19	TRBD1	.	TGTGCCAGCGGACCCGGGACAGCTAATGAAAAACTGTTTTTT	CASGPGTANEKLFF
TRBJ1-4	TRBV19	.	many	TGTGCCAGTAGTCCACAGGGAGGGACTAATGAAAAACTGTTTTTT	CASSPQGGTNEKLFF
TRBJ2-2	TRBV29-1	TRBD2	.	TGCAGCGTTGCTAGCGGGAGTATCACCGGGGAGCTGTTTTTT	CSVASGSITGELFF
TRBJ1-5	TRBV6-5	.	.	TGTGCCAGCAGGGACAGTGGGAGCTTCGGTCAGCCCCAGCATTTT	CASRDSGSFGQPQHF
TRBJ2-1	TRBV6-5	.	.	TGTGCCAGCAGCCTCAGGGCTGAGCAGTTCTTC	CASSLRAEQFF
TRBJ1-1	TRBV7-3	.	.	TGTGCCAGCAGCTTAAATGGGAGGAACACTGAAGCTTTCTTT	CASSLNGRNTEAFF
TRBJ1-2	TRBV5-1	TRBD1	.	TGCGCCAGCAGCCTGGGCGGGACAGGGGAAGTCGGCTACACCTTC	CASSLGGTGEVGYTF
TRBJ1-2	TRBV28	.	.	TGTGCCAGCAGTTCACCGGGGTCTGGCTACACCTTC	CASSSPGSGYTF
TRBJ2-7	TRBV28	TRBD1	.	TGTGCCAGCAGTCCTCCGGGGACAGGGACCGGGAACGAGCAGTACTTC	CASSPPGTGTGNEQYF
TRBJ1-1	TRBV29-1	.	.	TGCAGCGTGGTCGATCCCCAGCGTGGAGGCACTGAAGCTTTCTTT	CSVVDPQRGGTEAFF
TRBJ2-5	TRBV6-2/TRBV6-3	.	.	TGTGCCAGCAGTTACTCTCGCTTTGGCGGGGAGACCCAGTACTTC	CASSYSRFGGETQYF
TRBJ2-7	TRBV28	TRBD1	.	TGTGCCAGCGCGCAGGGGGCGTACGAGCAGTACTTC	CASAQGAYEQYF
TRBJ1-5	TRBV7-8	TRBD1	.	TGTGCCAGCAGCTTAAACGGGACAGTATTCCTTTATAGCAATCAGCCCCAGCATTTT	CASSLNGTVFLYSNQPQHF
TRBJ1-5	TRBV2	.	.	TGTGCCAGCAGTGAAGCTACCGAGGATCAGCCCCAGCATTTT	CASSEATEDQPQHF
TRBJ2-1	TRBV10-3	TRBD2	.	TGTGCCATCAGTCCGGGTAGCGGGAGGGCCAGCTCCTACAATGAGCAGTTCTTC	CAISPGSGRASSYNEQFF
TRBJ2-3	TRBV18	.	.	TGTGCCAGCTCACCACCGGCCACAGATACGCAGTATTTT	CASSPPATDTQYF
TRBJ1-5	TRBV18	.	.	TGTGCCAGCTCACGTCCAGATCAGCCCCAGCATTTT	CASSRPDQPQHF
TRBJ1-2	TRBV19	.	.	TGTGCCAGTAGTATGGACATGGCTAACTATGGCTACACCTTC	CASSMDMANYGYTF